The T cell receptor (beta chain) described here comes from a study of blood T cell repertoires in COVID-19. Study in general: In each case, the material was cDNA or gDNA derived from T cells, B-cell-depleted T cells, or PBMCs.

Repertoires were generated with immunoSEQ multiplex PCR, while TCRdb's copy carries only in-frame clones and drops some. The sample contains tens of thousands of clones, approximately 88% of which appear only once. V shed 6 bases and J 3 bases; nucleotides not matched to a gene: 8. The CDR3 length is 14 residues. Germline assignment: CDR1 SGHDT and CDR2 YYEEEE. The TCR comes from a human donor in a cohort sampled during active COVID-19. The sequencing input was peripheral blood. V and J are TRBV5-6 and TRBJ1-1; 7 bases match TRBD1. The DNA of the CDR3 is TGTGCCAGCAACCTCGGGACAGCCTACACTGAAGCTTTCTTT. As protein: CASNLGTAYTEAFF.